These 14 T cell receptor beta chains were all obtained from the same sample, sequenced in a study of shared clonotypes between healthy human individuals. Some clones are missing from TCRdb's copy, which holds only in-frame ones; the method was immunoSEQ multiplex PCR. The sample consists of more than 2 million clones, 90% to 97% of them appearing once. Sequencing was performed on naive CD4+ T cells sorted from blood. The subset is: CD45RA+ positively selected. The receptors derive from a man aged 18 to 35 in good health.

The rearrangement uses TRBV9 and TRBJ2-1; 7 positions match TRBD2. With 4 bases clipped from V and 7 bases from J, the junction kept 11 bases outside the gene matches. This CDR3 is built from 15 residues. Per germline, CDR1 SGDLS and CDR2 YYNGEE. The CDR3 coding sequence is TGTGCCAGCAGCCCCCACGCTAGCGGCATGAATGAGCAGTTCTTC. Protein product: CASSPHASGMNEQFF.

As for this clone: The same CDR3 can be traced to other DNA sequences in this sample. For the CDR3, the DNA is TGCAGCGTGAGGACAGGTGGCTACGAGCAGTACTTC. It codes for CSVRTGGYEQYF. V gene TRBV29-1 combines with J gene TRBJ2-7, with 7 bases fitting TRBD1. The V and J ends lost 6 bases and 3 bases, in that order; junction bases with no gene match: 5. CDR1 SQVTM and CDR2 ANQGSEA come from the germline V gene. CDR3 length: 12 residues.

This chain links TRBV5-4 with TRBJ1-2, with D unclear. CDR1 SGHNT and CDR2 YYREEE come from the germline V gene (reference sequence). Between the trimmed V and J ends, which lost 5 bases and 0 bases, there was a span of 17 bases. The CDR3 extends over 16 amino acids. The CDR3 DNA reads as TGTGCCAGCAGTCCCGCGAAAACCTATACTAACTATGGCTACACCTTC. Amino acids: CASSPAKTYTNYGYTF.

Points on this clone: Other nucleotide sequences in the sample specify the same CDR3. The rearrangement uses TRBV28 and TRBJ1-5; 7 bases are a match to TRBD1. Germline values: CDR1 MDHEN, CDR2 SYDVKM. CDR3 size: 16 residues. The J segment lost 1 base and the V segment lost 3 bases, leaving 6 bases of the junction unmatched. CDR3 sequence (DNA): TGTGCCAGCAGTTTGGGCGGGACAGTGAGCAATCAGCCCCAGCATTTT. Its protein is CASSLGGTVSNQPQHF.

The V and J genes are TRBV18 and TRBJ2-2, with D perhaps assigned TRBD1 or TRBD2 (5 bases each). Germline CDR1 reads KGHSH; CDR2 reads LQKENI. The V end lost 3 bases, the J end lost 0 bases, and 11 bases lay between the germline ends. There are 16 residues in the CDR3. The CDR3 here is CASSPGLDTNTGELFF. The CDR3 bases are TGTGCCAGCTCACCCGGACTGGACACGAACACCGGGGAGCTGTTTTTT.

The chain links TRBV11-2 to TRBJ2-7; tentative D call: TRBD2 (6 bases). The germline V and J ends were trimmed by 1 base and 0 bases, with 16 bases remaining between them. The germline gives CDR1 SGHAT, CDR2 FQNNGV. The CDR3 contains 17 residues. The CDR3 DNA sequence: TGTGCCAGCAGCTTAGTATCTGGCGGGGCGAGCTCCTACGAGCAGTACTTC. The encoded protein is CASSLVSGGASSYEQYF.

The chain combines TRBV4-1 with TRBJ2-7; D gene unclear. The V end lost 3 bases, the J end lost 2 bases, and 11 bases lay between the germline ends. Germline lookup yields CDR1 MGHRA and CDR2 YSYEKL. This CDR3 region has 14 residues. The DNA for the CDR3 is TGCGCCAGCAGCCACCGACCTGGAACCTACGAGCAGTACTTC. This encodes CASSHRPGTYEQYF.

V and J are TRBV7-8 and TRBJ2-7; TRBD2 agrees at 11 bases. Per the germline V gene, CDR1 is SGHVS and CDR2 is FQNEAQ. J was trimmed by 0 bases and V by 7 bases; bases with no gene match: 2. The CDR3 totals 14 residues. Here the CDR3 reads CASIGTSGSYEQYF. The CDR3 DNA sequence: TGTGCCAGCATCGGGACTAGCGGCTCCTACGAGCAGTACTTC.

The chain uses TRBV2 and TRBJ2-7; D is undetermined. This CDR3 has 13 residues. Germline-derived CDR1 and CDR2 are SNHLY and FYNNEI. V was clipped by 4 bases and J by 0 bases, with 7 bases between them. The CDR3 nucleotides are TGTGCCAGCAGTGGGAAGGGCTCCTACGAGCAGTACTTC. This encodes CASSGKGSYEQYF.

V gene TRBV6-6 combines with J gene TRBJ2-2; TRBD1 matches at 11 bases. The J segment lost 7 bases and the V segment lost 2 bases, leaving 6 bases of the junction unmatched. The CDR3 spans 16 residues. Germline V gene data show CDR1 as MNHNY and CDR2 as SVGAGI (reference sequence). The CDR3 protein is CASSYVGTGGDGELFF. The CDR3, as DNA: TGTGCCAGCAGTTACGTAGGGACAGGGGGTGACGGGGAGCTGTTTTTT.

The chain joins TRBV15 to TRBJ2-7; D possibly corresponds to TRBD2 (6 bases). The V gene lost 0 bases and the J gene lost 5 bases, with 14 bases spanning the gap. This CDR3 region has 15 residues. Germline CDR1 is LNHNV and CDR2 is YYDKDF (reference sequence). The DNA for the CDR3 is TGTGCCACCAGCAGAGATATGCCTAGCGTTCACGAGCAGTACTTC. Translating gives CATSRDMPSVHEQYF.

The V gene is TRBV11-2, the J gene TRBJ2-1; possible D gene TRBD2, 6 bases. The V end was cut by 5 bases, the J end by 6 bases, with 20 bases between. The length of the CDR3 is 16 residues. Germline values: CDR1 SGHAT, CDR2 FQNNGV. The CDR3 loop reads CASSPPLTGVANEQFF. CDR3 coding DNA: TGTGCCAGCAGCCCCCCCCTAACGGGAGTGGCCAATGAGCAGTTCTTC.

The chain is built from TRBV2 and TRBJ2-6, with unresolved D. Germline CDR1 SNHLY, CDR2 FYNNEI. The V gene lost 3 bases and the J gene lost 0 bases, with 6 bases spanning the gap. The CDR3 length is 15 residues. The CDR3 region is CASSEGSSGANVLTF. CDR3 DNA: TGTGCCAGCAGTGAGGGCTCCTCTGGGGCCAACGTCCTGACTTTC. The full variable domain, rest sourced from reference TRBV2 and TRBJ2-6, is EPEVTQTPSHQVTQMGQEVILRCVPISNHLYFYWYRQILGQKVEFLVSFYNNEISEKSEIFDDQFSVERPDGSNFTLKIRSTKLEDSAMYFCASSEGSSGANVLTFGAGSRLTVL.

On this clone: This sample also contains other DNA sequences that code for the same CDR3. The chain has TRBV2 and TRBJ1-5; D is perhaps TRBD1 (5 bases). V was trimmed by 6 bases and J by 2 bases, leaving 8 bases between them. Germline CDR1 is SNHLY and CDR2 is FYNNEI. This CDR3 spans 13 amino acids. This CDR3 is CASRRGGNQPQHF. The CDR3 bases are TGTGCCAGCAGAAGAGGGGGCAATCAGCCCCAGCATTTT.